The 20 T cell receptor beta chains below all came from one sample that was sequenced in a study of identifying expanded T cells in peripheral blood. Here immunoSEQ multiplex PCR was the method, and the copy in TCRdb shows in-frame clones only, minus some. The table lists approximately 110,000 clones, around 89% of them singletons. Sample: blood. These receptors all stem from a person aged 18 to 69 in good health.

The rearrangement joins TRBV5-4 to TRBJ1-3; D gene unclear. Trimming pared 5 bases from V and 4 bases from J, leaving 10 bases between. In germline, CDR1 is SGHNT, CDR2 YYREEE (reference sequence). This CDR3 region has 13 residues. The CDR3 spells CASSPNQGNTIYF. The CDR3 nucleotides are TGTGCCAGCAGTCCGAATCAGGGAAACACCATATATTTT.

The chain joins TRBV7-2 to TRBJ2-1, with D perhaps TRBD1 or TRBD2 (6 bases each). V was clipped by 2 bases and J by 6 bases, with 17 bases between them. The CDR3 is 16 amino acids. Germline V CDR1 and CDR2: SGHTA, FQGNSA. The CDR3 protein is CASSLHKGGVSNEQFF. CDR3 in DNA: TGTGCCAGCAGCTTACACAAGGGGGGCGTCTCCAATGAGCAGTTCTTC.

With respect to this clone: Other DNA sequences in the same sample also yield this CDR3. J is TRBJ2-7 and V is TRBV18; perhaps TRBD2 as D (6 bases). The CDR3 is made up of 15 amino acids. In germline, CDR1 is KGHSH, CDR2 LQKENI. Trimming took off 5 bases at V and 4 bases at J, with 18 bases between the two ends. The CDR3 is CASSYSGGSPYEQYF. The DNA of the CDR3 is TGTGCCAGCTCATATAGCGGAGGATCCCCTTACGAGCAGTACTTC.

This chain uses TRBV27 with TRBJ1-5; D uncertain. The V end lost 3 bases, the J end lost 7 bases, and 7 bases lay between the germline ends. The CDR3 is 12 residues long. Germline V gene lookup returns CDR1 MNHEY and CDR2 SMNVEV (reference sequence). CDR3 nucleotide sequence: TGTGCCAGCAGTTTCCCGGACCAGCCCCAGCATTTT. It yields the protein CASSFPDQPQHF.

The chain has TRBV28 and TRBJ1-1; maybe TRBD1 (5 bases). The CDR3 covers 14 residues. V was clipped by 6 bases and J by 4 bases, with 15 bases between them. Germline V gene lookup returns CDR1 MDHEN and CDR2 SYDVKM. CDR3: CASSRIGESTEAFF. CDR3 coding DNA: TGTGCCAGCAGCCGTATAGGGGAGAGCACTGAAGCTTTCTTT.

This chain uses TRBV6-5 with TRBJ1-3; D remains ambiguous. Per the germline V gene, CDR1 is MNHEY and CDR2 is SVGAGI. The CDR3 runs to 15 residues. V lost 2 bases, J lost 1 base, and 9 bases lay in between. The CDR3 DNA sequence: TGTGCCAGCAGTTACGCACTAAGGTCTGGAAACACCATATATTTT. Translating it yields CASSYALRSGNTIYF.

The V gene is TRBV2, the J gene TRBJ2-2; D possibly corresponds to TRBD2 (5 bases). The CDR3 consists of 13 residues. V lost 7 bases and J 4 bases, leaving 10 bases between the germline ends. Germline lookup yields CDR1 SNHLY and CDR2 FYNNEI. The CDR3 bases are TGTGCCAGCACGGGGTTGGGCACCGGGGAGCTGTTTTTT. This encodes CASTGLGTGELFF.

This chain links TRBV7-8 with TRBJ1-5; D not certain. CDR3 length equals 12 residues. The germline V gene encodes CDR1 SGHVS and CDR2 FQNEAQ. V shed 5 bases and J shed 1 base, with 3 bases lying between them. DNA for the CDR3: TGTGCCAGCAGCCAGAGCAATCAGCCCCAGCATTTT. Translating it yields CASSQSNQPQHF.

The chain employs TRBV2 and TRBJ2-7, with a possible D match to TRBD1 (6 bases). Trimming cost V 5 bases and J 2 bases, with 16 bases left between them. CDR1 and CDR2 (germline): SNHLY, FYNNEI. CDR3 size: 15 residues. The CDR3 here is CASSYLEDSTYEQYF. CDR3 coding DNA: TGTGCCAGCAGTTATTTGGAGGACAGCACCTACGAGCAGTACTTC.

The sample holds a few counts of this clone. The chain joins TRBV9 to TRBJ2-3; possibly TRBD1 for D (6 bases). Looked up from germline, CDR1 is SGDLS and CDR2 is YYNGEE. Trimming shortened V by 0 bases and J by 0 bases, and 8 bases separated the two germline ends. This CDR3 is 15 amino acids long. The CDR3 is CASSVVRGSTDTQYF. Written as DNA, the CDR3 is TGTGCCAGCAGCGTAGTGAGGGGGAGCACAGATACGCAGTATTTT.

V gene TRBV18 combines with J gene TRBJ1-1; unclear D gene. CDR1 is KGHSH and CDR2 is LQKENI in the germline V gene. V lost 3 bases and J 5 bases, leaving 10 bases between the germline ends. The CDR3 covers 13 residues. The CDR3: CASSPTIGTEAFF. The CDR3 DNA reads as TGTGCCAGCTCACCTACGATCGGGACTGAAGCTTTCTTT.

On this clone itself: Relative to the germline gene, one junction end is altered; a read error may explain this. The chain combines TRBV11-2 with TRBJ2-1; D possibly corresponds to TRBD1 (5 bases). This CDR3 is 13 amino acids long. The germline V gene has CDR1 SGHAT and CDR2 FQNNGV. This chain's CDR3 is CASSPRKGNGQFF. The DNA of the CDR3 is TGTGCCAGCAGCCCACGCAAGGGGAATGGGCAGTTCTTC.

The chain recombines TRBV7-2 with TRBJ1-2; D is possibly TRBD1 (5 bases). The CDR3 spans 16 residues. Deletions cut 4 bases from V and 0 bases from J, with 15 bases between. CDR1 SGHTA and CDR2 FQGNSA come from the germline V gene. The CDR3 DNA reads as TGTGCCAGCAGCTCGCAGGTGGGGGTTTCTAACTATGGCTACACCTTC. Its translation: CASSSQVGVSNYGYTF.

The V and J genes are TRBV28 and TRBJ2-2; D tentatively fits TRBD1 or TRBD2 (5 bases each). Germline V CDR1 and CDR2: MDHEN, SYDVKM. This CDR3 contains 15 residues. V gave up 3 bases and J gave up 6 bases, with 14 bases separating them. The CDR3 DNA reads TGTGCCAGCAGTTTCCAGGGTCGAGGGGCCGGGGAGCTGTTTTTT. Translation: CASSFQGRGAGELFF.

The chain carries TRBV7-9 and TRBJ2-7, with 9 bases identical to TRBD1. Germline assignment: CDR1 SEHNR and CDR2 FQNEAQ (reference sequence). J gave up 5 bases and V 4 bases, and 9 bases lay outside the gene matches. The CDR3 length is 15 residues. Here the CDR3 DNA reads TGTGCCAGCAGCTACGGGACAGGGCCGGGAAACGAGCAGTACTTC. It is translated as CASSYGTGPGNEQYF. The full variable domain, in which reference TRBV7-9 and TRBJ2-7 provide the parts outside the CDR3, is DTGVSQNPRHKITKRGQNVTFRCDPISEHNRLYWYRQTLGQGPEFLTYFQNEAQLEKSRLLSDRFSAERPKGSFSTLEIQRTEQGDSAMYLCASSYGTGPGNEQYFGPGTRLTVT.

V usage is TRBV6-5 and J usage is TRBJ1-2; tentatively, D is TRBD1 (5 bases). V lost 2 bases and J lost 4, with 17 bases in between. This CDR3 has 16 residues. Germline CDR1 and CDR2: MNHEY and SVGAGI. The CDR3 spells CASSYPRTGDGYGYTF. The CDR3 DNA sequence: TGTGCCAGCAGTTACCCTAGGACCGGGGACGGCTATGGCTACACCTTC.

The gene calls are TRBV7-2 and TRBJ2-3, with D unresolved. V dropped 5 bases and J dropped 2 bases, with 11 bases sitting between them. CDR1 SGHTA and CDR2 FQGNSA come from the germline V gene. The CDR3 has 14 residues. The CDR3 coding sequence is TGTGCCAGCAGCCTGGGTAGCTTCACAGATACGCAGTATTTT. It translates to CASSLGSFTDTQYF.

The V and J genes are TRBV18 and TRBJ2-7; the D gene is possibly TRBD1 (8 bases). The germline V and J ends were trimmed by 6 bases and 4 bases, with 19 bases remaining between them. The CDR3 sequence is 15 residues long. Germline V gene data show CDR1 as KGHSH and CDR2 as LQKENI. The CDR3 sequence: CASSQGGTGLYEQYF. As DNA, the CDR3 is TGTGCCAGCTCCCAGGGAGGGACAGGCCTATACGAGCAGTACTTC. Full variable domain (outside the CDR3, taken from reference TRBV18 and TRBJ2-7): NAGVMQNPRHLVRRRGQEARLRCSPMKGHSHVYWYRQLPEEGLKFMVYLQKENIIDESGMPKERFSAEFPKEGPSILRIQQVVRGDSAAYFCASSQGGTGLYEQYFGPGTRLTVT.

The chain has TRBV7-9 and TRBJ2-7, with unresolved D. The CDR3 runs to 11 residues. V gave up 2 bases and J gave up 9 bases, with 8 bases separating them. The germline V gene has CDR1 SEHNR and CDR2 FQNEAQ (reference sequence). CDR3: CASSLTGGQYF. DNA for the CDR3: TGTGCCAGCAGCTTAACGGGCGGGCAGTACTTC.

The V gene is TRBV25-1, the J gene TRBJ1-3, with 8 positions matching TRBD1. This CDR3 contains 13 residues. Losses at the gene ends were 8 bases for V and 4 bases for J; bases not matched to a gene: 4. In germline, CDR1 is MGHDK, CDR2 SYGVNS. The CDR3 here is CASGTGVGNTIYF. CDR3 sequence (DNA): TGTGCCAGCGGGACAGGTGTAGGAAACACCATATATTTT.